Sequencing of this T cell receptor beta chain was carried out in a study of blood T cells in healthy people across ages. The length of the CDR3 is 13 residues. The V gene's germline CDR1 is LGHNT and CDR2 FRNRAP. V lost 5 bases and J 5 bases, leaving 10 bases between the germline ends. A sample-barcoded 5' primer and a J-beta primer mix were used in a second PCR of roughly 7 to 11 cycles. Each cDNA molecule, via a template-switch adaptor with 12 random nucleotides, was tagged. MiXCR, applied by TCRdb to the 5' RACE reads, yields one record per CDR3 protein. The sample comprises some 1.8 million distinct CDR3 sequences, 39% of which are singletons, and 23% rests with the top ten. This clonotype was counted between two and nine times. What it recognizes is unknown. Regarding the study as a whole: Significant beta diversity loss was already apparent by age approximately 38, declining roughly linearly. Researchers judged that diversity estimates from one million T cells fell short of true values.

The total RNA that was extracted per sample amounted to at least 5 micrograms. The clonotype comes from a human donor in good health. Sample: blood. The V and J genes are TRBV12-5 and TRBJ1-5, with D possibly being TRBD1 (5 bases). Here the CDR3 DNA reads TGTGCTAGTGGTCGGGACCTGTATCAGCCCCAGCATTTT. The encoded protein is CASGRDLYQPQHF.